This note documents a single T cell receptor (beta chain) sequence. In the original processing: Amplification from reference gene primers served as the basis for estimated nucleated cell counts. Data came from immunoSEQ multiplex PCR; TCRdb stores just in-frame clones and leaves some out. That table furnishes V, J and clone size, whereas the DNA furnished D and trimming. The sample holds over 250,000 clones; over 70% are singletons and the top ten take about 1.6%. These data come from a study of blood T cell repertoires in COVID-19. CDR3 length: 14 amino acids. In germline, CDR1 is LGHDT, CDR2 YNNKEL (reference sequence). J was trimmed by 10 bases and V by 4 bases; bases with no gene match: 13.

This sequence was found in a woman aged 40 to 50 who had recovered from COVID-19. The chain uses TRBV3-1 (or the pseudogene TRBV3-2) and TRBJ2-7; TRBD1 agrees at 7 bases. Source material: peripheral blood. CDR3 amino acids: CASSPRTGFPFQYF. CDR3 in DNA: TGTGCCAGCAGCCCCCGGACAGGCTTCCCTTTTCAGTACTTC.